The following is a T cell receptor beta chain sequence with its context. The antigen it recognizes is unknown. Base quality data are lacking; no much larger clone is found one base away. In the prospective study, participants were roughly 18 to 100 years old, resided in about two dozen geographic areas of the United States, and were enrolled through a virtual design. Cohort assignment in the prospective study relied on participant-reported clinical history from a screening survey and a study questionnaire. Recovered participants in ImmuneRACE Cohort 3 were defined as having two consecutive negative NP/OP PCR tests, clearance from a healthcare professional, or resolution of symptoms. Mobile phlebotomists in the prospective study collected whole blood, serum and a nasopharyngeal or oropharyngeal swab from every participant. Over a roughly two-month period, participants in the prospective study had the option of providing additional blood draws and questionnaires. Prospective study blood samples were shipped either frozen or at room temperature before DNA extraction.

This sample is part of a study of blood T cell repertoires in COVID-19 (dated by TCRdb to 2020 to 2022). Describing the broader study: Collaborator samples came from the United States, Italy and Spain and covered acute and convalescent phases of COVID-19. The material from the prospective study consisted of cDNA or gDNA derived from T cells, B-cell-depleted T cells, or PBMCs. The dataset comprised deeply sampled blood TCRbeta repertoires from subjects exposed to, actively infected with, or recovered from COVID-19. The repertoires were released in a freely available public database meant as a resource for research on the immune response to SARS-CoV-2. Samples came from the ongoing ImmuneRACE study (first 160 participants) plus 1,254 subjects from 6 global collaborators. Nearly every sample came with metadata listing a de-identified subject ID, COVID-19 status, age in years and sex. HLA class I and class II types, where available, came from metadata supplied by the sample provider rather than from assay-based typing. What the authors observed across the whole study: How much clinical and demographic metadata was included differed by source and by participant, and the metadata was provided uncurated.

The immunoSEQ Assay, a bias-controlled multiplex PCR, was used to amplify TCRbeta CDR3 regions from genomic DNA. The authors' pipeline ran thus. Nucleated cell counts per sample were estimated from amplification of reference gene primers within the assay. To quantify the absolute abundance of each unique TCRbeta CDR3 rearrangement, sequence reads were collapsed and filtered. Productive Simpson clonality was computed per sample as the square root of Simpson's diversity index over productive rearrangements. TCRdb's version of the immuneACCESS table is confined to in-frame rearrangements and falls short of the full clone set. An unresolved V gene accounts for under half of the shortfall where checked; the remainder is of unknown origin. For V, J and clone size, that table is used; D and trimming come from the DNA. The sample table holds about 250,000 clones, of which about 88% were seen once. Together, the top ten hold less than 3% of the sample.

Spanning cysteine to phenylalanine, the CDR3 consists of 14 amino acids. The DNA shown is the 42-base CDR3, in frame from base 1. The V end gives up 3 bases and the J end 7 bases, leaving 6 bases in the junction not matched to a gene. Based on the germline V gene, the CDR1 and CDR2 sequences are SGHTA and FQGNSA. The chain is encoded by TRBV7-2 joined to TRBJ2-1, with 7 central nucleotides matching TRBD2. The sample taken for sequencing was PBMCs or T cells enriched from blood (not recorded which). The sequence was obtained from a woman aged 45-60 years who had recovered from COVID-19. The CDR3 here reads CASSFGGVGNEQFF. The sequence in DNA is TGTGCCAGCAGCTTTGGGGGGGTCGGGAATGAGCAGTTCTTC.